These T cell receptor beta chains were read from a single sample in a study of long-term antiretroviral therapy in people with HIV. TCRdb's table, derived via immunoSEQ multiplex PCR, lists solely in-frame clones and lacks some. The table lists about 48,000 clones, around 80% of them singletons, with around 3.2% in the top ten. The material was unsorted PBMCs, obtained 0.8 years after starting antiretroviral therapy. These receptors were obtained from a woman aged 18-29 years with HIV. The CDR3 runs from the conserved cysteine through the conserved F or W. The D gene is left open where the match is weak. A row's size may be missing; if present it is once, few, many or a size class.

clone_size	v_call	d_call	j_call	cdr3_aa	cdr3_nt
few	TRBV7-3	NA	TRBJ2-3	CASSSRAGGTQYF	TGTGCCAGCAGCTCCCGGGCCGGAGGTACGCAGTATTTT
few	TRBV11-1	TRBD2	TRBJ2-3	CASSFPGLAGGRDADTQYF	TGTGCCAGCAGCTTCCCGGGACTAGCGGGAGGCCGCGATGCAGATACGCAGTATTTT
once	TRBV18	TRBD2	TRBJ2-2	CASSPRLAGGPSGELFF	TGTGCCAGCTCACCGCGACTAGCGGGAGGGCCCAGCGGGGAGCTGTTTTTT
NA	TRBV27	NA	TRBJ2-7	CASSPLDPPSHEQYF	TGTGCCAGCAGTCCCCTCGACCCCCCCTCCCACGAGCAGTACTTC
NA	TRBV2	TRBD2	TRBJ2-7	CASSPLRGSSYEQYF	TGTGCCAGCAGTCCCCTCCGCGGGAGCTCCTACGAGCAGTACTTC
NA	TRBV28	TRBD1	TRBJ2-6	CASSWAGQGVSGANVLTF	TGTGCCAGCAGTTGGGCGGGACAGGGGGTTTCTGGGGCCAACGTCCTGACTTTC
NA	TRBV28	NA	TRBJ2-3	CASTYYRVTDTQYF	TGTGCCAGCACGTACTACAGGGTCACAGATACGCAGTATTTT
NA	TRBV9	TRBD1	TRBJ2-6	CASRTGEASGANVLTF	TGTGCCAGCAGGACAGGGGAAGCCTCTGGGGCCAACGTCCTGACTTTC
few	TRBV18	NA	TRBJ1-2	CASSPRTARFNYGYTF	TGTGCCAGCTCACCAAGGACTGCTAGGTTCAACTATGGCTACACCTTC
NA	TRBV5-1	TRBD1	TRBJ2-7	CASSPRFRQGGEQYF	TGCGCCAGCAGTCCCCGTTTCCGACAGGGGGGAGAGCAGTACTTC
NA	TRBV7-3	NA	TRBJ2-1	CASSLNGGGVYNEQFF	TGTGCCAGCAGCTTAAATGGGGGTGGCGTTTACAATGAGCAGTTCTTC
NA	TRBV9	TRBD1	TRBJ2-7	CASSAGGRGRLGYGEQYF	TGTGCCAGCAGCGCAGGGGGAAGAGGGCGGCTGGGCTACGGCGAGCAGTACTTC
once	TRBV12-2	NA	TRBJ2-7	CASRASGSSHEQYF	TGTGCAAGTCGCGCAAGCGGGAGTAGCCACGAGCAGTACTTC
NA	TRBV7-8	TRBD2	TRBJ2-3	CASSSSGILDRTDTQYF	TGTGCCAGCAGCTCTAGCGGCATCCTAGATCGCACAGATACGCAGTATTTT
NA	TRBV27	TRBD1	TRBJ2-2	CASSPFPGQGTGELFF	TGTGCCAGCAGTCCATTCCCGGGACAGGGGACCGGGGAGCTGTTTTTT
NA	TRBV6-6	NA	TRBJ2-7	CASRNADGTFYEQYF	TGTGCCAGCAGGAACGCCGACGGGACCTTCTACGAGCAGTACTTC
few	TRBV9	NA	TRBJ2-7	CASSVVWSGEQYF	TGTGCCAGCAGCGTAGTGTGGTCCGGTGAGCAGTACTTC
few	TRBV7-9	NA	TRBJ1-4	CASSSSEKLFF	TGTGCCAGCAGCTCCTCTGAAAAACTGTTTTTT
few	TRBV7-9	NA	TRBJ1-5	CASSAQFGADNQPQHF	TGTGCCAGCAGCGCCCAATTCGGGGCCGACAATCAGCCCCAGCATTTT
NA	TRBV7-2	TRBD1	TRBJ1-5	CASSSQGAGNQPQHF	TGTGCCAGCAGCTCGCAGGGGGCGGGCAATCAGCCCCAGCATTTT
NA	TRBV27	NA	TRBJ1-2	CASSPGWGNRYGYTF	TGTGCCAGCAGTCCAGGGTGGGGCAATCGCTATGGCTACACCTTC
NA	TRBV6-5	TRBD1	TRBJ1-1	CASRVTLRGQDEAFF	TGTGCCAGCAGAGTTACTCTTAGGGGACAGGATGAAGCTTTCTTT
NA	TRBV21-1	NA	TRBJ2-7	CASSKVKRQGPIHSSYEQYF	TGTGCCAGCAGCAAAGTGAAAAGACAGGGCCCTATCCATTCCTCCTACGAGCAGTACTTC
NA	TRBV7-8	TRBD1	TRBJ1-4	CASSFTGVTNEKLFF	TGTGCCAGCAGCTTTACAGGGGTAACTAATGAAAAACTGTTTTTT
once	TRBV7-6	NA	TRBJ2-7	CASSLGGGSYEQYF	TGTGCCAGCAGCTTGGGCGGCGGCTCCTACGAGCAGTACTTC
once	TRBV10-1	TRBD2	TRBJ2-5	CASSGEGETQYF	TGCGCCAGCAGTGGGGAGGGAGAGACCCAGTACTTC
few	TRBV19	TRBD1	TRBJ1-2	CASSLLGTAQRDSGYTF	TGTGCCAGTAGCCTATTAGGGACAGCCCAAAGGGATTCAGGCTACACCTTC
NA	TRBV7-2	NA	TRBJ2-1	CASSAQLQGTYNEQFF	TGTGCCAGCAGCGCACAACTACAGGGAACCTACAATGAGCAGTTCTTC
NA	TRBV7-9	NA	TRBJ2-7	CASSDSRDPSSEQYF	TGTGCCAGCAGTGATAGTCGCGACCCCTCCTCCGAGCAGTACTTC
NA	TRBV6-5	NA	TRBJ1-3	CASSYQGTPGNTIYF	TGTGCCAGCAGTTACCAGGGGACACCCGGAAACACCATATATTTT
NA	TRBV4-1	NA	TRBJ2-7	CASRGFSYEQYF	TGCGCCAGCAGGGGCTTCTCCTACGAGCAGTACTTC
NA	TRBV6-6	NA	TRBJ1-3	CASSLGGRSGNTIYF	TGTGCCAGCAGTTTGGGGGGCCGCTCTGGAAACACCATATATTTT
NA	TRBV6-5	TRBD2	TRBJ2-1	CASSRSGGAYNEQFF	TGTGCCAGCAGTCGTAGCGGGGGGGCCTACAATGAGCAGTTCTTC
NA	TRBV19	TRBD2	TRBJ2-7	CASSIVAGGEQYF	TGTGCCAGTAGTATAGTAGCGGGAGGCGAGCAGTACTTC
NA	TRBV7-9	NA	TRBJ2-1	CASSLYREGEQFF	TGTGCCAGCAGCCTCTACAGGGAGGGGGAGCAGTTCTTC
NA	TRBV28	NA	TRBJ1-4	CASRLSFLGEKLFF	TGTGCCAGCAGGCTTTCTTTCCTAGGGGAAAAACTGTTTTTT
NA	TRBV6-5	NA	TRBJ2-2	CASSPRTNTGELFF	TGTGCCAGCAGTCCCAGGACAAACACCGGGGAGCTGTTTTTT
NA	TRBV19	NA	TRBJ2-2	CASSTNPGTGELFF	TGTGCCAGTAGTACGAACCCGGGGACCGGGGAGCTGTTTTTT
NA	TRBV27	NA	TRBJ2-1	CASSLNSGRHNEQFF	TGTGCCAGCAGTTTAAATTCGGGGCGTCACAATGAGCAGTTCTTC
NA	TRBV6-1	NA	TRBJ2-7	CAGGKNLLTYEQYF	TGTGCCGGGGGTAAGAACCTATTGACCTACGAGCAGTACTTC